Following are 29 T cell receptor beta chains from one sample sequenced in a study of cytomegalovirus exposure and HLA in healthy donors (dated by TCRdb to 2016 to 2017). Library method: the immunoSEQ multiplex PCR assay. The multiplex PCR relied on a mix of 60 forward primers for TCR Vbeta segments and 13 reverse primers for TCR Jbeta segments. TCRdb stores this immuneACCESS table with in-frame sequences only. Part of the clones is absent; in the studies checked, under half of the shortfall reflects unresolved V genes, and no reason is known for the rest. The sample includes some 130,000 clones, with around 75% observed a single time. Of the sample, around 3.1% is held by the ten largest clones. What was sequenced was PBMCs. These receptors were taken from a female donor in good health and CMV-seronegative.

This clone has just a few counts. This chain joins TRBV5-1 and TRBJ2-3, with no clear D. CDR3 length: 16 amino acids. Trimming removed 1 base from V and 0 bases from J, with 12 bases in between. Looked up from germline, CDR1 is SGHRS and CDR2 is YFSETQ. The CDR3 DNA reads TGCGCCAGCAGCTTGAGTTTGTCAGATAGCACAGATACGCAGTATTTT. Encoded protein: CASSLSLSDSTDTQYF.

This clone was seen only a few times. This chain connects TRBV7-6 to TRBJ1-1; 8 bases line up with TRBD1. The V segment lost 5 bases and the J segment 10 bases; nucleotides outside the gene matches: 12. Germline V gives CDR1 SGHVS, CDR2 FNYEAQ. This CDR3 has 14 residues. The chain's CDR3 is CASSTTGGGQRAFF. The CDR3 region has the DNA TGTGCCAGCAGCACCACAGGGGGGGGACAAAGAGCTTTCTTT.

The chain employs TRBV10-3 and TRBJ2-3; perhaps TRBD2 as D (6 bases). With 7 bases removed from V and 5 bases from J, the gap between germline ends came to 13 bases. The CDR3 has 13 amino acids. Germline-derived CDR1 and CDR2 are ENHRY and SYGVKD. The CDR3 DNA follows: TGTGCCATCATGCGGGATCCTGGAGATACGCAGTATTTT. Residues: CAIMRDPGDTQYF.

The CDR3 DNA reads TGTGCCAGCAGTTTCGGTAGCGGGAGGGTGAATGAGCAGTTCTTC. It encodes CASSFGSGRVNEQFF. The chain couples TRBV27 to TRBJ2-1; TRBD2 matches at 11 bases. CDR1 is MNHEY, CDR2 SMNVEV, per germline (reference sequence). The CDR3 runs to 15 residues. The V gene end was trimmed by 3 bases and the J gene end by 7 bases; junction bases not matched to a gene: 5.

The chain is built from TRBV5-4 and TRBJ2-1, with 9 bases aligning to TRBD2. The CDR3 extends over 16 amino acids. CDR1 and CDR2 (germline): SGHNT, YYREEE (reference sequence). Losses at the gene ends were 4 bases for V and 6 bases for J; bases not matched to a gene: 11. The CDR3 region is CASSLPAGGSSNEQFF. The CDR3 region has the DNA TGTGCCAGCAGCCTCCCAGCGGGGGGCAGTTCCAATGAGCAGTTCTTC.

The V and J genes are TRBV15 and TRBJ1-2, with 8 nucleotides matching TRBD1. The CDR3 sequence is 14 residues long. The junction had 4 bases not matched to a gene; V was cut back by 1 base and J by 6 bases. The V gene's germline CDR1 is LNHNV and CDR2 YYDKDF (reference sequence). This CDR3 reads CATSRVGQGDGYTF. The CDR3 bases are TGTGCCACCAGCAGAGTCGGACAGGGCGATGGCTACACCTTC.

The DNA of the CDR3 is TGTGCCAGCAGCTTAGGGCCCCCCCCTGGCTACGAGCAGTACTTC. Protein: CASSLGPPPGYEQYF. This sequence joins TRBV7-2 and TRBJ2-7, with unresolved D. The V gene lost 1 base and the J gene lost 3 bases, with 13 bases spanning the gap. Germline V lookup: CDR1 SGHTA, CDR2 FQGNSA. The CDR3 length is 15 residues.

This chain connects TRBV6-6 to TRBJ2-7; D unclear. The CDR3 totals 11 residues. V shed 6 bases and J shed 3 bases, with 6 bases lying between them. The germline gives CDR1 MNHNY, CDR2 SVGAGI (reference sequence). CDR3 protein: CASSFLYEQYF. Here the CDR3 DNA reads TGTGCCAGCAGCTTCCTCTACGAGCAGTACTTC.

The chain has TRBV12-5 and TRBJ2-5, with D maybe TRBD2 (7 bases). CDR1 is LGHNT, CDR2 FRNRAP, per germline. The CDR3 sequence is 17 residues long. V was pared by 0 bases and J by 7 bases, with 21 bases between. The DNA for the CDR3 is TGTGCTAGTGGTTTGGTATTAGGGGGGGGGCGCGGAGTGACCCAGTACTTC. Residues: CASGLVLGGGRGVTQYF.

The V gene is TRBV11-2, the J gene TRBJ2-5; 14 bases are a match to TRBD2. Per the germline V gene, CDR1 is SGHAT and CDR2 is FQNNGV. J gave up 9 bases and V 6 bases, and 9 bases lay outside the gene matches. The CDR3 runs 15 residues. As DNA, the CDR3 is TGTGCCAGCAGTTCCCCGGGACTAGCGGGGGCCCCCCAGTACTTC. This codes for CASSSPGLAGAPQYF.

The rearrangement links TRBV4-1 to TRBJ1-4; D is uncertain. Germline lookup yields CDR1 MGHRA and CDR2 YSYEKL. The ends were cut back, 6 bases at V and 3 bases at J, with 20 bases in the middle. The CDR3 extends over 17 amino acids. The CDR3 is CASRLTLTSDPNEKLFF. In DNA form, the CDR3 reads TGCGCCAGCAGGCTCACACTAACATCCGACCCTAATGAAAAACTGTTTTTT.

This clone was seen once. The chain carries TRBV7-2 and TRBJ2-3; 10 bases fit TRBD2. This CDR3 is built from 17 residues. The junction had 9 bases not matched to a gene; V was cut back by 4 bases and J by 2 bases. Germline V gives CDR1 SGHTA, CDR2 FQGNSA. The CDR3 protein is CASSCPELAGITDTQYF. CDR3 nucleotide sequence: TGTGCCAGCAGCTGCCCCGAACTAGCGGGGATCACAGATACGCAGTATTTT.

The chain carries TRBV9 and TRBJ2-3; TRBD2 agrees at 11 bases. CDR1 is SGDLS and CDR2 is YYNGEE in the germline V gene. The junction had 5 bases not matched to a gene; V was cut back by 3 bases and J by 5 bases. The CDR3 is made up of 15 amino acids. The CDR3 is CASSGPGLAEDTQYF. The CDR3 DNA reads TGTGCCAGCAGCGGTCCGGGACTAGCGGAAGATACGCAGTATTTT.

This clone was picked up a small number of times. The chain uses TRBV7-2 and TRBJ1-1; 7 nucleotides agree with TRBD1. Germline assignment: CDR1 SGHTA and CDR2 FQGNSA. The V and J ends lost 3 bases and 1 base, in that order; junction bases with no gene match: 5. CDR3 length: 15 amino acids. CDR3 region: CASSFGTVRNTEAFF. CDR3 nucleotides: TGTGCCAGCAGCTTTGGGACAGTTAGGAACACTGAAGCTTTCTTT. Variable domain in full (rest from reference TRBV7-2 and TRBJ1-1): GAGVSQSPSNKVTEKGKDVELRCDPISGHTALYWYRQSLGQGLEFLIYFQGNSAPDKSGLPSDRFSAERTGGSVSTLTIQRTQQEDSAVYLCASSFGTVRNTEAFFGQGTRLTVV.

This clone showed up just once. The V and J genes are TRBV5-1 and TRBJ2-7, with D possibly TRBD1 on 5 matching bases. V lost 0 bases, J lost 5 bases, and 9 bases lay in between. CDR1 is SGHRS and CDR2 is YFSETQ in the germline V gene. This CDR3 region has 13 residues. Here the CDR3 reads CASSLGDSDEQYF. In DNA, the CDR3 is TGCGCCAGCAGCTTGGGTGACAGCGACGAGCAGTACTTC.

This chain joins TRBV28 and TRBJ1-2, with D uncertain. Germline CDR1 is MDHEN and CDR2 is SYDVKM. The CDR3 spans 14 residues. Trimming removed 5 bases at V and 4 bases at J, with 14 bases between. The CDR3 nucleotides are TGTGCCAGCAGTGTTGACATGTCGGCCTATGGCTACACCTTC. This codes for CASSVDMSAYGYTF.

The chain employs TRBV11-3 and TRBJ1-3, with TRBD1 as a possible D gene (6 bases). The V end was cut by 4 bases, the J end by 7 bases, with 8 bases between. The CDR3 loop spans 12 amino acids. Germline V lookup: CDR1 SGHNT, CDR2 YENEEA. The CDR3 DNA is TGTGCCAGCAGCTCTCAGGGGAACACCATATATTTT. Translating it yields CASSSQGNTIYF.

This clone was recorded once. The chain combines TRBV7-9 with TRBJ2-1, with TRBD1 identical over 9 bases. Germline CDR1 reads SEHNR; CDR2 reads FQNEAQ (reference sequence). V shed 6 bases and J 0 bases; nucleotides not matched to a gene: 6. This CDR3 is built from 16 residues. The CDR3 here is CASRTTGGGSYNEQFF. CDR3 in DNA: TGTGCCAGCAGAACGACAGGGGGTGGCTCCTACAATGAGCAGTTCTTC.

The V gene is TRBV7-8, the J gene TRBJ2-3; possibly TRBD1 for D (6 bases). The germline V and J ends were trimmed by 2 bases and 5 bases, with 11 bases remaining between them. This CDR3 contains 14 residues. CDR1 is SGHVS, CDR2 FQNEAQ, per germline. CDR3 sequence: CASSLMGARDTQYF. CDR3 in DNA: TGTGCCAGCAGCTTAATGGGGGCGAGAGATACGCAGTATTTT.

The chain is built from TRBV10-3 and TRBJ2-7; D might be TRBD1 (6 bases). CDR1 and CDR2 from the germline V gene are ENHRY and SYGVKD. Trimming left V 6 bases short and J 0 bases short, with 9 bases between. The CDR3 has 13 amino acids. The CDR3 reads CAIRRDNSYEQYF. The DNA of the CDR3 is TGTGCCATCAGGAGGGACAACTCCTACGAGCAGTACTTC.

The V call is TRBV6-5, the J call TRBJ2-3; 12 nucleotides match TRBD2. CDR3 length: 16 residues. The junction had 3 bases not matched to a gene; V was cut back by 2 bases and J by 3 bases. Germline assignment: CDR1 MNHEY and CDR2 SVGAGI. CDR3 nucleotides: TGTGCCAGCAGTTACGCCGGGACTAGCGGGACAGATACGCAGTATTTT. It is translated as CASSYAGTSGTDTQYF.

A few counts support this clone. The CDR3 loop reads CASSRNGMTGGTEKLFF. The DNA for the CDR3 is TGCGCCAGCAGCCGGAATGGTATGACAGGGGGCACGGAAAAACTGTTTTTT. This chain links TRBV4-1 with TRBJ1-4; 10 bases are a match to TRBD1. Germline loops: CDR1 MGHRA, CDR2 YSYEKL. The J segment lost 8 bases and the V segment lost 4 bases, leaving 13 bases of the junction unmatched. The CDR3 covers 17 residues.

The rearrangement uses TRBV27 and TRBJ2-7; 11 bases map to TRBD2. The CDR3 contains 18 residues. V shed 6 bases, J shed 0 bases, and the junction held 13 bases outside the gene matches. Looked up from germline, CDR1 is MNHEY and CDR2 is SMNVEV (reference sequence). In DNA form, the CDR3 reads TGTGCCAGCAGGACCGGGACTAGCGGCACTACGGGCTCCTACGAGCAGTACTTC. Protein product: CASRTGTSGTTGSYEQYF.

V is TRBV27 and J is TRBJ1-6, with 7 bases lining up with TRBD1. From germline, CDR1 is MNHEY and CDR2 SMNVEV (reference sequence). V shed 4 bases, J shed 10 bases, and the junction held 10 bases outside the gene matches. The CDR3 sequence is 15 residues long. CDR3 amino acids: CASSWDRQGASPLHF. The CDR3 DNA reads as TGTGCCAGCAGTTGGGATCGACAGGGAGCCTCACCCCTCCACTTT.

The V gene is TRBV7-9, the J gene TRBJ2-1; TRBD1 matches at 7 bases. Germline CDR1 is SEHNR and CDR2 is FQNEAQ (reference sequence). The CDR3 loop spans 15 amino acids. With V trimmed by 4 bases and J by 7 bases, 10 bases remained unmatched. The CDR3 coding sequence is TGTGCCAGCAGCTCCCGGGACAGTCTGTCAAATGAGCAGTTCTTC. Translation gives CASSSRDSLSNEQFF.

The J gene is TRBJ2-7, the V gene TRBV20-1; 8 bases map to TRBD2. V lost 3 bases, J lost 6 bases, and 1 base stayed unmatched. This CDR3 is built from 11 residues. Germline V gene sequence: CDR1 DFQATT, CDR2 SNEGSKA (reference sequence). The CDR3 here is CSARGTSEQYF. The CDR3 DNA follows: TGCAGTGCTAGGGGGACTAGCGAGCAGTACTTC.

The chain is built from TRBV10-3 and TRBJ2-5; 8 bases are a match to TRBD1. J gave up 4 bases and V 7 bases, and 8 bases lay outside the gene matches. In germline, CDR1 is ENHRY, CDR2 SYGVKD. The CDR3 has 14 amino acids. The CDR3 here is CAITDGTGGETQYF. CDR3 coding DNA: TGTGCCATCACCGACGGGACAGGAGGAGAGACCCAGTACTTC.

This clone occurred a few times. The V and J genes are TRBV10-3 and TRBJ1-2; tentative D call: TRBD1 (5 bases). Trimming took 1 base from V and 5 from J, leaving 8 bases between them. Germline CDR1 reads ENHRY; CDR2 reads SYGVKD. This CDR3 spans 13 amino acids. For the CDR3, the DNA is TGTGCCATCAGTGAGTGGCAGGGTTATGGCTACACCTTC. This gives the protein CAISEWQGYGYTF.

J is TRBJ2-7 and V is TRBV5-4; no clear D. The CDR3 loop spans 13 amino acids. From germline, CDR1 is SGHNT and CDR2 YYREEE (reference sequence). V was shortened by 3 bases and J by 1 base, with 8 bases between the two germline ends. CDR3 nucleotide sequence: TGTGCCAGCAGCTCCGCGCCTTCCTACGAGCAGTACTTC. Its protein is CASSSAPSYEQYF. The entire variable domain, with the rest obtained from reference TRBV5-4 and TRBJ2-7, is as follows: ETGVTQSPTHLIKTRGQQVTLRCSSQSGHNTVSWYQQALGQGPQFIFQYYREEENGRGNFPPRFSGLQFPNYSSELNVNALELDDSALYLCASSSAPSYEQYFGPGTRLTVT.